A selection of T cell receptor beta chains follows, all from one sample in a study of shared clonotypes between healthy human individuals. The protocol was immunoSEQ multiplex PCR, while the TCRdb copy is restricted to in-frame clones and leaves out a portion. The data contain 2,500,000 or so clones, 80% to 95% of them singletons. The sample was naive CD4+ T cells from PBMCs. The receptors here all came from a man aged 18 to 35 in good health. Some clones in this sample may be carry-over from other donors' samples. The CDR3 runs from the conserved cysteine through the conserved F or W. D genes are given only for firm matches. The size of a clone is reported for some rows only, either as once, few or many, or as a class for expanded clones.

v_call	j_call	d_call	clone_size	cdr3_aa	cdr3_nt
TRBV15	TRBJ1-4	TRBD1	-	CATSDYTTGASSREKLFF	TGTGCCACCAGCGATTATACCACAGGGGCCTCCTCTCGTGAAAAACTGTTTTTT
TRBV15	TRBJ2-7	-	-	CATSRDIRPDYEQYF	TGTGCCACCAGCAGAGATATTCGACCGGACTACGAGCAGTACTTC
TRBV7-6	TRBJ2-4	-	-	CASSLAPTQNIQYF	TGTGCCAGCAGCTTAGCCCCGACCCAAAACATTCAGTACTTC
TRBV6-5	TRBJ2-5	TRBD2	-	CASSYSGRAGETQYF	TGTGCCAGCAGTTACAGCGGGAGGGCGGGGGAGACCCAGTACTTC
TRBV6-5	TRBJ1-2	TRBD1	-	CASRGTGGSYGYTF	TGTGCCAGCAGGGGGACAGGGGGTTCCTATGGCTACACCTTC
TRBV11-2	TRBJ2-1	TRBD2	-	CASSLMGEGNNEQFF	TGTGCCAGCAGCTTAATGGGGGAGGGAAACAATGAGCAGTTCTTC
TRBV21-1	TRBJ2-5	-	-	CASSKVPGGGETQYF	TGTGCCAGCAGCAAAGTGCCAGGAGGGGGGGAGACCCAGTACTTC
TRBV19	TRBJ1-5	TRBD1	-	CASSIIRGGQPQHF	TGTGCCAGTAGTATAATCAGGGGGGGTCAGCCCCAGCATTTT
TRBV4-1	TRBJ2-7	TRBD1	-	CASSQATGGAYDEQYF	TGCGCCAGCAGCCAGGCGACAGGGGGCGCCTACGACGAGCAGTACTTC
TRBV5-4	TRBJ2-1	-	once	CASSAGRGANNEQFF	TGTGCCAGCAGCGCCGGAAGGGGGGCAAACAATGAGCAGTTCTTC
TRBV28	TRBJ1-2	TRBD1	-	CASNNGQGRGIRYGYTF	TGTGCCAGCAACAACGGACAGGGGAGGGGGATAAGATATGGCTACACCTTC
TRBV6-1	TRBJ1-2	-	-	CASRRVGGGYGYTF	TGTGCCAGCAGAAGGGTGGGAGGGGGGTATGGCTACACCTTC
TRBV6-5	TRBJ1-3	-	-	CASSRQYSGNTIYF	TGTGCCAGCAGTCGACAGTACTCTGGAAACACCATATATTTT
TRBV5-1	TRBJ1-4	-	-	CASSLGPATNEKLFF	TGCGCCAGCAGCCTCGGGCCAGCAACTAATGAAAAACTGTTTTTT
TRBV11-1	TRBJ1-2	-	-	CASSPRRGDYGYTF	TGTGCCAGCAGCCCCCGTAGAGGGGACTATGGCTACACCTTC
TRBV7-3	TRBJ1-1	-	-	CASSLMEALATEAFF	TGTGCCAGCAGCTTAATGGAGGCACTGGCCACTGAAGCTTTCTTT
TRBV5-4	TRBJ2-7	TRBD2	-	CASSSVAGGSRYEQYF	TGTGCCAGCAGCTCAGTAGCGGGAGGCTCCAGGTACGAGCAGTACTTC
TRBV5-1	TRBJ2-3	-	-	CASRSGNTQYF	TGCGCCAGCAGGTCGGGCAATACGCAGTATTTT
TRBV5-1	TRBJ2-1	TRBD2	-	CASSLVYSGSSYNEQFF	TGCGCCAGCAGCCTCGTTTATAGCGGGAGCTCCTACAATGAGCAGTTCTTC
TRBV6-6	TRBJ1-4	-	-	CASRRGSNEKLFF	TGTGCCAGCCGCAGGGGCTCTAATGAAAAACTGTTTTTT
TRBV28	TRBJ2-3	-	-	CASGSTDTQYF	TGTGCCAGCGGTAGCACAGATACGCAGTATTTT
TRBV5-1	TRBJ2-7	TRBD1	-	CASSSEGTGGIEQYF	TGCGCCAGCAGCTCGGAAGGGACAGGGGGCATCGAGCAGTACTTC
TRBV28	TRBJ2-7	-	-	CASSGGSSYEQYF	TGTGCCAGCAGCGGCGGAAGCTCCTACGAGCAGTACTTC
TRBV7-6	TRBJ2-3	-	-	CASSLSPDSIYTDTQYF	TGTGCCAGCAGCTTATCCCCGGACAGTATATACACAGATACGCAGTATTTT
TRBV28	TRBJ2-5	-	-	CASREPGREGETQYF	TGTGCCAGCAGGGAACCCGGGAGAGAGGGAGAGACCCAGTACTTC
TRBV4-3	TRBJ2-7	-	-	CASSRAEQGPYEQYF	TGCGCCAGCAGCCGAGCCGAACAGGGACCCTACGAGCAGTACTTC
TRBV18	TRBJ2-1	TRBD1	-	CASSTQWTGGNEQFF	TGTGCCAGCTCAACGCAATGGACAGGGGGCAATGAGCAGTTCTTC
TRBV19	TRBJ1-5	TRBD1	-	CASNPRGQDYSNQPQHF	TGTGCCAGTAACCCCCGGGGACAGGACTATAGCAATCAGCCCCAGCATTTT
TRBV6-5	TRBJ2-1	TRBD2	-	CASTHGTSGRNEQFF	TGTGCCAGCACCCATGGGACTAGCGGGAGAAATGAGCAGTTCTTC
TRBV6-1	TRBJ2-1	-	-	CASRGSSYNEQFF	TGTGCCAGCCGGGGGTCCTCCTACAATGAGCAGTTCTTC
TRBV7-9	TRBJ2-1	TRBD2	-	CASSLGTSYNEQFF	TGTGCCAGCAGCTTGGGGACTAGTTACAATGAGCAGTTCTTC
TRBV29-1	TRBJ2-1	-	-	CSVGRGVEQFF	TGCAGCGTTGGAAGGGGAGTTGAGCAGTTCTTC
TRBV18	TRBJ2-7	-	-	CASSPIYGGSLVEQYF	TGTGCCAGCTCACCCATTTATGGGGGCAGCTTAGTCGAGCAGTACTTC
TRBV28	TRBJ2-5	TRBD1	-	CASSSRDRAQETQYF	TGTGCCAGCAGTTCAAGGGACAGGGCTCAAGAGACCCAGTACTTC
TRBV5-4	TRBJ2-1	TRBD2	-	CASRAGVGDEQFF	TGTGCCAGCAGAGCGGGAGTAGGGGATGAGCAGTTCTTC
TRBV19	TRBJ2-3	TRBD2	-	CASKVSGGRTDTQYF	TGTGCCAGTAAGGTTAGCGGGGGGCGCACAGATACGCAGTATTTT
TRBV2	TRBJ2-5	-	-	CAGGGVETQYF	TGTGCCGGTGGGGGTGTTGAGACCCAGTACTTC